Shown below are 17 T cell receptor beta chains from a single sample sequenced in a study of blood T cell repertoires in COVID-19. Sequencing used immunoSEQ multiplex PCR; TCRdb keeps in-frame clones, though not all of them. The sample contains some 20,000 clones, about nine tenths of which appear only once. The sample comprised peripheral blood. The receptors come from a human donor in a cohort sampled during active COVID-19. The donor label of this sample is uncertain.

The chain uses TRBV7-8 and TRBJ2-7; 11 nucleotides agree with TRBD2. CDR3 size: 18 residues. CDR1 and CDR2 (germline): SGHVS, FQNEAQ. Trimming cost V 1 base and J 1 base; bases outside gene matches: 9. CDR3 nucleotides: TGTGCCAGCAGCTTAGGAGGAGTGACTAGCGGGGTATCCTACGAGCAGTACTTC. This gives the protein CASSLGGVTSGVSYEQYF.

DNA of the CDR3: TGTGCCAGCAGTTCCCAGGGCGGGAGGATTAACAATGAGCAGTTCTTC. Translated: CASSSQGGRINNEQFF. The genes are TRBV28 and TRBJ2-1; 8 nucleotides agree with TRBD2. The CDR3 extends over 16 amino acids. Per the germline V gene, CDR1 is MDHEN and CDR2 is SYDVKM. With 4 bases clipped from V and 5 bases from J, the junction kept 10 bases outside the gene matches.

This sequence joins TRBV27 and TRBJ1-2, with 8 bases fitting TRBD1. Germline trimming cut 4 bases from V and 2 bases from J; bases unmatched to any gene: 12. The V gene's germline CDR1 is MNHEY and CDR2 SMNVEV (reference sequence). The CDR3 runs 17 residues. This CDR3 reads CASSSLFGQGPNYGYTF. The CDR3, as DNA: TGTGCCAGCAGTTCTCTCTTCGGACAGGGACCAAACTATGGCTACACCTTC.

The V gene is TRBV2, the J gene TRBJ2-5, with D possibly matching TRBD1 (5 bases). Trimming removed 6 bases at V and 0 bases at J, with 11 bases between. CDR3 size: 14 residues. The germline V gene has CDR1 SNHLY and CDR2 FYNNEI. The CDR3 bases are TGTGCCAGCAGAGGGGTAGGATACCAAGAGACCCAGTACTTC. Translation gives CASRGVGYQETQYF. Supplemented by reference TRBV2 and TRBJ2-5, the full variable domain reads EPEVTQTPSHQVTQMGQEVILRCVPISNHLYFYWYRQILGQKVEFLVSFYNNEISEKSEIFDDQFSVERPDGSNFTLKIRSTKLEDSAMYFCASRGVGYQETQYFGPGTRLLVL.

Remarks on this clone: The sample contains more than one DNA sequence encoding this CDR3. The chain links TRBV4-1 to TRBJ1-2; D unclear. This CDR3 region has 18 residues. The V end lost 4 bases, the J end lost 4 bases, and 25 bases lay between the germline ends. Germline V CDR1 and CDR2: MGHRA, YSYEKL. CDR3: CASSLVGDKVEPSYGYTF. CDR3 nucleotides: TGCGCCAGCAGCCTAGTCGGGGATAAGGTAGAACCTTCCTATGGCTACACCTTC.

The chain carries TRBV10-3 and TRBJ1-1; 7 bases are a match to TRBD1. Per the germline V gene, CDR1 is ENHRY and CDR2 is SYGVKD. V lost 8 bases and J lost 4; bases outside the gene matches: 7. The CDR3 is made up of 13 amino acids. In nucleotides, the CDR3 is TGTGCCATCGGACAGGCCCCCCTCACTGAAGCTTTCTTT. This gives the protein CAIGQAPLTEAFF.

This rearrangement joins TRBV11-2 to TRBJ2-5; D unclear. The CDR3 has 12 amino acids. V lost 6 bases to trimming and J lost 5 bases, with 10 bases between them. Germline V lookup: CDR1 SGHAT, CDR2 FQNNGV. The CDR3 protein is CASRLAGETQYF. The CDR3, as DNA: TGTGCCAGCAGGTTGGCCGGGGAGACCCAGTACTTC.

V usage is TRBV18 and J usage is TRBJ2-7, with 8 positions matching TRBD1. Germline values: CDR1 KGHSH, CDR2 LQKENI. With 4 bases clipped from V and 4 bases from J, the junction kept 6 bases outside the gene matches. The length of the CDR3 is 14 residues. For the CDR3, the DNA is TGTGCCAGCTCACGGACAGGGCGAGGATACGAGCAGTACTTC. Translating it yields CASSRTGRGYEQYF.

The chain combines TRBV28 with TRBJ2-1; D is ambiguous. This CDR3 region has 15 residues. Germline assignment: CDR1 MDHEN and CDR2 SYDVKM. V gave up 4 bases and J gave up 5 bases, with 15 bases separating them. CDR3 loop: CASSSPSVADNEQFF. The CDR3 DNA reads as TGTGCCAGCAGTTCACCCTCGGTAGCCGACAATGAGCAGTTCTTC. The whole variable domain, filled in from reference TRBV28 and TRBJ2-1, reads DVKVTQSSRYLVKRTGEKVFLECVQDMDHENMFWYRQDPGLGLRLIYFSYDVKMKEKGDIPEGYSVSREKKERFSLILESASTNQTSMYLCASSSPSVADNEQFFGPGTRLTVL.

For this clone: An end of the junction differs from the germline gene, which may be a read error. The chain uses TRBV28 and TRBJ2-1; 9 bases are shared with TRBD1. The CDR3 totals 13 residues. Germline CDR1 is MDHEN and CDR2 is SYDVKM. The CDR3 is CASSRGSRTGVLF. CDR3 sequence (DNA): TGTGCCAGCAGTCGTGGATCTCGGACAGGGGTCCTCTTC.

The chain couples TRBV7-2 to TRBJ2-2; D is possibly TRBD1 (5 bases). The CDR3 is 17 amino acids. With 2 bases removed from V and 4 bases from J, the gap between germline ends came to 17 bases. CDR1 is SGHTA, CDR2 FQGNSA, per germline. The CDR3 protein is CASSLNWLRVTTGELFF. CDR3 coding DNA: TGTGCCAGCAGCTTAAATTGGCTCAGGGTAACCACCGGGGAGCTGTTTTTT.

For the CDR3, the DNA is TGTGCCAGCAGCCTTGACAGGGGGCCAAGCCAAGAGACCCAGTACTTC. Translating it yields CASSLDRGPSQETQYF. J is TRBJ2-5 and V is TRBV7-9, with TRBD1 matching 10 bases. The V gene's germline CDR1 is SEHNR and CDR2 FQNEAQ (reference sequence). This CDR3 is built from 16 residues. V trimming: 5 bases; J trimming: 1 base; junction bases outside the gene matches: 7.

The gene calls are TRBV5-4 and TRBJ2-7, with TRBD2 matching over 8 bases. CDR3 length: 15 residues. Germline values: CDR1 SGHNT, CDR2 YYREEE (reference sequence). Germline trimming cut 4 bases from V and 0 bases from J; bases unmatched to any gene: 6. CDR3 in amino acids: CASSQRERGSYEQYF. For the CDR3, the DNA is TGTGCCAGCAGCCAGCGGGAGAGGGGCTCCTACGAGCAGTACTTC.

V gene TRBV6-5 combines with J gene TRBJ1-1; D ambiguous. CDR3 size: 14 residues. Germline V gene lookup returns CDR1 MNHEY and CDR2 SVGAGI. The V and J ends lost 4 bases and 1 base respectively, with 10 bases between them. DNA for the CDR3: TGTGCCAGCAGTTCCTCCGGGAGGAACACTGAAGCTTTCTTT. Protein product: CASSSSGRNTEAFF.

The rearrangement joins TRBV5-5 to TRBJ1-2, with 7 bases lining up with TRBD1. Trimming took 0 bases from V and 5 from J; bases not matched to a gene: 4. This CDR3 contains 14 residues. Looked up from germline, CDR1 is SGHKS and CDR2 is YYEKEE (reference sequence). The CDR3 nucleotides read TGTGCCAGCAGCTTGGGGGACAGAAGTTATGGCTACACCTTC. Amino acid sequence: CASSLGDRSYGYTF.

The chain links TRBV15 to TRBJ1-2; the D is unclear. Germline V gene lookup returns CDR1 LNHNV and CDR2 YYDKDF (reference sequence). This CDR3 comprises 14 residues. V gave up 0 bases and J gave up 3 bases, with 8 bases separating them. The CDR3 loop reads CATSRDITDYGYTF. The CDR3 nucleotides read TGTGCCACCAGCAGAGATATAACAGACTATGGCTACACCTTC.

This clone is labeled as medium-sized (0.01 to 0.1%). The chain couples TRBV19 to TRBJ1-5; 7 bases align to TRBD1. The CDR3 is made up of 13 amino acids. From germline, CDR1 is LNHDA and CDR2 SQIVND (reference sequence). The junction had 7 bases not matched to a gene; V was cut back by 8 bases and J by 6 bases. The CDR3 is CASAKQGSQPQHF. The CDR3 nucleotides are TGTGCCAGTGCGAAACAGGGGAGTCAGCCCCAGCATTTT.